This note documents a single TCR beta chain sequence. What it recognizes is unknown. V dropped 3 bases and J dropped 2 bases, with 13 bases sitting between them. The CDR3 runs 15 residues. Germline loops: CDR1 KGHSH, CDR2 LQKENI. These data belong to a study of T cell responses to AZD1222 COVID-19 vaccine. Across the whole study: Analysis merged second doses at about 4 or about 12 weeks. Study-wide results and caveats: Donors skewed white British and female; clonal diversity was possibly underestimated.

Sequencing used immunoSEQ multiplex PCR; TCRdb keeps in-frame clones, though not all of them. The sample lists some 150,000 clones, approximately 94% occurring once. Sequenced here: peripheral blood, sampled on day 0 of AZD1222 vaccination. This receptor was identified in an adult in good health. This chain uses TRBV18 with TRBJ1-2; no clear D gene. CDR3 in DNA: TGTGCCAGCTCACCCGGCGTTGAGGGAAACTATGGCTACACCTTC. Protein: CASSPGVEGNYGYTF.